This T cell receptor beta chain was retrieved from a study of cytomegalovirus exposure and HLA in healthy donors. Looking at the study overall: From HLA-typed donors, an early data release held approximately 85 million unique TCRs. Caucasian-associated ancestry cluster membership applied to approximately 80% of several hundred genotyped donors.

Regarding donors, all were healthy bone marrow donors. V was pared by 4 bases and J by 1 base, with 2 bases of the junction left unmatched. The CDR3 totals 14 residues. CDR1 is LNHDA and CDR2 is SQIVND in the germline V gene (reference sequence). It was with 60 Vbeta and 13 Jbeta primers that the PCR ran. Method: immunoSEQ multiplex PCR; TCRdb's copy keeps in-frame clones and lacks some. Of around 96,000 clones in the sample, over 75% were seen once. Study-wide points: The authors enumerated around 150 TCR beta chains as linked to cytomegalovirus.

With respect to this clone: Antigen unknown. Other DNA sequences in the same sample also yield this CDR3.

This clonotype was sampled from a man between 18 and 29 years old in good health and CMV-seronegative. The chain employs TRBV19 and TRBJ2-7; TRBD1 matches at 9 bases. What was sequenced was PBMCs. In DNA form, the CDR3 reads TGTGCCAGTAGTACTGGACAGGGGTCCTACGAGCAGTACTTC. Amino acid sequence: CASSTGQGSYEQYF. The full variable domain, its missing parts supplied by reference TRBV19 and TRBJ2-7, is DGGITQSPKYLFRKEGQNVTLSCEQNLNHDAMYWYRQDPGQGLRLIYYSQIVNDFQKGDIAEGYSVSREKKESFPLTVTSAQKNPTAFYLCASSTGQGSYEQYFGPGTRLTVT.